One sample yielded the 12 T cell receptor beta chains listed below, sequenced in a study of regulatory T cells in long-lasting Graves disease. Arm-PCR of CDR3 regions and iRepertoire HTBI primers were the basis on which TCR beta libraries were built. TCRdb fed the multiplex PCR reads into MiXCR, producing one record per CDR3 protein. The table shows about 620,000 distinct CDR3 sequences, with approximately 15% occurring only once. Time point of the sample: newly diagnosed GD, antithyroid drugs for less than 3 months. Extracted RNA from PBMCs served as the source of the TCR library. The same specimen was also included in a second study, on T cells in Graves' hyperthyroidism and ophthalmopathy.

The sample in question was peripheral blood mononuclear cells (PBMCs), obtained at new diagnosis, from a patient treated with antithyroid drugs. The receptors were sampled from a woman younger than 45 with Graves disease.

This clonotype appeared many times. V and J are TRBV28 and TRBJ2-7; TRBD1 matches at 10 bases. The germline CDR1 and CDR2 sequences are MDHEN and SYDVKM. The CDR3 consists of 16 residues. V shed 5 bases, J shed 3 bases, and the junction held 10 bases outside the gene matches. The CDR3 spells CASSPAPGQGNYEQYF. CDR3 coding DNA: TGTGCCAGCAGTCCCGCACCGGGACAGGGGAACTACGAGCAGTACTTC.

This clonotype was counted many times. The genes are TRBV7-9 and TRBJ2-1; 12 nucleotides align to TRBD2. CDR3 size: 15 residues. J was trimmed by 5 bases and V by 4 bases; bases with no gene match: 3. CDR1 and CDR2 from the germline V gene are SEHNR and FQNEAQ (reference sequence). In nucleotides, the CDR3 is TGTGCCAGCAGCTGGACTAGCGGGAAGGACAATGAGCAGTTCTTC. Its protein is CASSWTSGKDNEQFF.

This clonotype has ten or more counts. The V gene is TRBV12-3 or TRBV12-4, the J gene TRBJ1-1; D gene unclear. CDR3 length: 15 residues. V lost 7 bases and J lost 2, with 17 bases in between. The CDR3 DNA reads TGTGCCAGCAACATCCTGCGGGAGACAAACACTGAAGCTTTCTTT. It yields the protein CASNILRETNTEAFF.

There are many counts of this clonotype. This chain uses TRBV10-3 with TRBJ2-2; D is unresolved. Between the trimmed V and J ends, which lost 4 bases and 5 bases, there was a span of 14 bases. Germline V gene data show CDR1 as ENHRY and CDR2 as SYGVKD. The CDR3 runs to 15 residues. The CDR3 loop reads CAISVDQVKTGELFF. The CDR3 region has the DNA TGTGCCATCAGTGTTGATCAAGTGAAGACCGGGGAGCTGTTTTTT.

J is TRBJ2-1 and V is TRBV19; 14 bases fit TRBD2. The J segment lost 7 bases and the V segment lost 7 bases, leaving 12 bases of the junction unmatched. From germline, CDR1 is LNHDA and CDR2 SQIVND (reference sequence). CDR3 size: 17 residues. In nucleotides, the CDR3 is TGTGCCAGTAACCCGGGACTAGCGGGAGTTGTATTGAATGAGCAGTTCTTC. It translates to CASNPGLAGVVLNEQFF. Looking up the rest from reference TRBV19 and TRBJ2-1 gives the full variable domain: DGGITQSPKYLFRKEGQNVTLSCEQNLNHDAMYWYRQDPGQGLRLIYYSQIVNDFQKGDIAEGYSVSREKKESFPLTVTSAQKNPTAFYLCASNPGLAGVVLNEQFFGPGTRLTVL.

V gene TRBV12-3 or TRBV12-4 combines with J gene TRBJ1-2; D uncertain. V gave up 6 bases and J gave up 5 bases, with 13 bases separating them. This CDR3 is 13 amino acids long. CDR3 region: CASSLRPPYGYTF. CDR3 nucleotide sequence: TGTGCCAGCAGCCTGCGCCCGCCATATGGCTACACCTTC.

In DNA form, the CDR3 reads TGTGCCAGCAGGGGGGTAGTAGTCAACGTCCTGACTTTC. Translated, it gives CASRGVVVNVLTF. V gene TRBV6-2 or TRBV6-3 combines with J gene TRBJ2-7, with D perhaps given as TRBD1 or TRBD2 (5 bases each). Matching the DNA end better, TRBJ2-6 makes the J call doubtful. Per germline, CDR1 MNHEY and CDR2 SVGEGT. The CDR3 sequence is 13 residues long.

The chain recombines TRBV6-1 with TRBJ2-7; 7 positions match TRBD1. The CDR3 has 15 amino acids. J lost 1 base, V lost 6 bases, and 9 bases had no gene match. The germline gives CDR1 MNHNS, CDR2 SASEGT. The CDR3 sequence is CASRTPRQGSYEQYF. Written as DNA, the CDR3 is TGTGCCAGCAGGACCCCGAGACAGGGATCCTACGAGCAGTACTTC.

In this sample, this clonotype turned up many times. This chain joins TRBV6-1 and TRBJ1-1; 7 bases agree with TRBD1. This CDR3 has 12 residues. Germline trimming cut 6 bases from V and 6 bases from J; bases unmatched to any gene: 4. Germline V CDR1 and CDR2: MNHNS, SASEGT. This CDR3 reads CASRDRVSEAFF. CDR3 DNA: TGTGCCAGCAGAGACAGGGTCTCTGAAGCTTTCTTT.

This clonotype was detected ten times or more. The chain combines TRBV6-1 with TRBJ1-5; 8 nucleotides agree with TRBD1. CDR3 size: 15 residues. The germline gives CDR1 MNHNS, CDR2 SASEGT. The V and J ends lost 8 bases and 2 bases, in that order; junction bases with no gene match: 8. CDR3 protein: CASFPGGRGNQPQHF. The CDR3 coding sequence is TGTGCCAGCTTCCCAGGGGGCCGGGGCAATCAGCCCCAGCATTTT.

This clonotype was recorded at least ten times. DNA of the CDR3: TGTGCCAGCAGTTTACGGAATGAAAAACTGTTTTTT. Translated: CASSLRNEKLFF. The chain has TRBV28 and TRBJ1-4; D gene ambiguous. Germline CDR1 and CDR2: MDHEN and SYDVKM. The CDR3 is 12 residues long. V lost 2 bases and J 5 bases, leaving 3 bases between the germline ends.

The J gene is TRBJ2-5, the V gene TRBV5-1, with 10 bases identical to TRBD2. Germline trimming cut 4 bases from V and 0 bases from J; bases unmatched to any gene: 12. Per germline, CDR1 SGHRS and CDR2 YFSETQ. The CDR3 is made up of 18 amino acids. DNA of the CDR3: TGCGCCAGCAGCACCGGACTAGCGGAGAGGGGGTACCAAGAGACCCAGTACTTC. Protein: CASSTGLAERGYQETQYF.